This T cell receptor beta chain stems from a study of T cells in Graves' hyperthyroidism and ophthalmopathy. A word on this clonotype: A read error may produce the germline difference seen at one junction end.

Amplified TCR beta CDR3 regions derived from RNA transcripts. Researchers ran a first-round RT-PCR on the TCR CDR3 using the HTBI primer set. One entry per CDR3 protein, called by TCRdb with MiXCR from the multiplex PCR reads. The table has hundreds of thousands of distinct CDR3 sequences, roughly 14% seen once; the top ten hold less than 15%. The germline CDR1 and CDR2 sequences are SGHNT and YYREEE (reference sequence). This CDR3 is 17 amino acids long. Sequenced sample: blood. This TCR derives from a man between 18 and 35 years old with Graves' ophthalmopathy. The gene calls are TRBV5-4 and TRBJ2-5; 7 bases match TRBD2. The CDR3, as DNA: TGTGCCAGCGGCTTGAGGGTGGGGGGGACCTACCAAGAGACCCAGTACTTC. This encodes CASGLRVGGTYQETQYF.